One and the same sample provided the 15 T cell receptor beta chains below, sequenced in a study of siplizumab effects on memory and regulatory T cells. Assay used: immunoSEQ multiplex PCR; TCRdb lists only in-frame clones, some missing. This sample has 100,000 or so clones; approximately 94% occur once, and the top ten carry less than 0.35%. The sample taken for sequencing was CD4+ T cells sorted from blood. These receptors all stem from a human donor in good health.

This rearrangement joins TRBV18 to TRBJ1-4; D gene uncertain. CDR3 size: 13 residues. V was pared by 0 bases and J by 4 bases, with 3 bases between. CDR1 and CDR2 (germline): KGHSH, LQKENI. The CDR3 here is CASSPPNNEKLFF. DNA for the CDR3: TGTGCCAGCTCACCACCTAATAATGAAAAACTGTTTTTT.

J is TRBJ2-3 and V is TRBV6-5; 7 bases map to TRBD1. CDR3 length equals 15 residues. CDR1 and CDR2 (germline): MNHEY, SVGAGI. V was pared by 6 bases and J by 2 bases, with 8 bases of the junction left unmatched. The CDR3 bases are TGTGCCAGCAGCAACAGGGGACGCTACACAGATACGCAGTATTTT. Translated: CASSNRGRYTDTQYF.

V usage is TRBV5-1 and J usage is TRBJ2-5, with D possibly TRBD2 on 6 matching bases. V was shortened by 1 base and J by 1 base, with 11 bases between the two germline ends. There are 15 residues in the CDR3. Germline V CDR1 and CDR2: SGHRS, YFSETQ. CDR3 protein: CASSLRRGSQETQYF. CDR3 sequence (DNA): TGCGCCAGCAGCTTGAGGAGGGGTAGCCAAGAGACCCAGTACTTC.

This chain connects TRBV28 to TRBJ2-3, with a weak D call TRBD1 (6 bases). Germline V gene sequence: CDR1 MDHEN, CDR2 SYDVKM. The ends were cut back, 7 bases at V and 0 bases at J, with 8 bases in the middle. There are 13 residues in the CDR3. The CDR3 is CASIGQSTDTQYF. The CDR3 region has the DNA TGTGCCAGCATAGGACAGAGCACAGATACGCAGTATTTT.

V gene TRBV2 combines with J gene TRBJ2-5; D may correspond to TRBD1 or TRBD2 (6 bases each). The CDR3 covers 14 residues. Germline V gene sequence: CDR1 SNHLY, CDR2 FYNNEI. V was cut by 7 bases and J by 6 bases, with 18 bases left in between. This CDR3 reads CASKGGDLIQTQYF. The CDR3 DNA reads as TGTGCCAGCAAGGGGGGCGACTTAATACAGACCCAGTACTTC.

The V call is TRBV27, the J call TRBJ2-5; weak D call: TRBD1 (6 bases). The last part of the DNA fits TRBJ2-7 better; the J call may be wrong. The CDR3 runs 14 residues. Germline V gene lookup returns CDR1 MNHEY and CDR2 SMNVEV (reference sequence). CDR3 bases: TGTGCCAGCAGTCCCCGGGACACATCCTACGAGCAGTACTTC. Its protein product is CASSPRDTSYEQYF.

The V and J genes are TRBV7-9 and TRBJ2-7; 11 bases align to TRBD2. Germline CDR1 and CDR2: SEHNR and FQNEAQ (reference sequence). V gave up 6 bases and J gave up 6 bases; unmatched junction bases: 4. CDR3 length: 13 residues. The DNA of the CDR3 is TGTGCCAGCAGTCCAACTAGCGGGAGCGAGCAGTACTTC. As protein: CASSPTSGSEQYF. Full variable domain (rest looked up from reference TRBV7-9 and TRBJ2-7): DTGVSQNPRHKITKRGQNVTFRCDPISEHNRLYWYRQTLGQGPEFLTYFQNEAQLEKSRLLSDRFSAERPKGSFSTLEIQRTEQGDSAMYLCASSPTSGSEQYFGPGTRLTVT.

The chain joins TRBV15 to TRBJ1-2, with 8 bases lining up with TRBD1. The V segment lost 4 bases and the J segment 2 bases; nucleotides outside the gene matches: 6. CDR3 length equals 15 residues. In germline, CDR1 is LNHNV, CDR2 YYDKDF (reference sequence). The CDR3 region is CATSTGQGSNYGYTF. The CDR3 nucleotides are TGTGCCACCAGCACCGGACAGGGAAGCAACTATGGCTACACCTTC.

This chain uses TRBV30 with TRBJ1-5; the D gene is possibly TRBD1 (5 bases). Per germline, CDR1 GTSNPN and CDR2 SVGIG (reference sequence). Trimming left V 4 bases short and J 6 bases short, with 19 bases between. CDR3 size: 15 residues. The DNA of the CDR3 is TGTGCCTGGACCCAAGGTGGGCAGGGACGTCAGCCCCAGCATTTT. Translated: CAWTQGGQGRQPQHF.

V is TRBV7-9 and J is TRBJ2-3, with a weak D call TRBD2 (6 bases). The germline CDR1 and CDR2 sequences are SEHNR and FQNEAQ (reference sequence). CDR3 size: 16 residues. V was cut by 2 bases and J by 2 bases, with 14 bases left in between. This CDR3 reads CASSLNVGGYTDTQYF. The CDR3 bases are TGTGCCAGCAGCTTAAACGTCGGAGGGTACACAGATACGCAGTATTTT.

This chain connects TRBV9 to TRBJ2-3, with 10 bases matching TRBD2. Germline CDR1 reads SGDLS; CDR2 reads YYNGEE. CDR3 length equals 15 residues. The junction had 7 bases not matched to a gene; V was cut back by 3 bases and J by 6 bases. The CDR3 loop is CASSAVAGGQDTQYF. The CDR3 DNA reads TGTGCCAGCAGCGCGGTAGCGGGGGGCCAGGATACGCAGTATTTT.

The CDR3 nucleotides are TGTGCCAGCAGCTTCTCCGGACGGGGGGATACGCAGTATTTT. It yields the protein CASSFSGRGDTQYF. This chain connects TRBV7-6 to TRBJ2-3, with D possibly matching TRBD2 (6 bases). V shed 3 bases and J shed 6 bases, with 13 bases lying between them. The CDR3 contains 14 residues. Germline V gives CDR1 SGHVS, CDR2 FNYEAQ.

This chain uses TRBV14 with TRBJ2-5; 12 bases agree with TRBD2. The length of the CDR3 is 15 residues. With 6 bases clipped from V and 4 bases from J, the junction kept 6 bases outside the gene matches. Looked up from germline, CDR1 is SGHDN and CDR2 is FVKESK. The CDR3 spells CASRPSGGASETQYF. CDR3 nucleotide sequence: TGTGCCAGCAGGCCTAGCGGGGGGGCCTCAGAGACCCAGTACTTC.

The chain has TRBV5-1 and TRBJ2-1, with a weak D call TRBD2 (6 bases). Between the trimmed V and J ends, which lost 4 bases and 5 bases, there was a span of 16 bases. CDR1 is SGHRS and CDR2 is YFSETQ in the germline V gene. This CDR3 has 15 residues. Here the CDR3 DNA reads TGCGCCAGCAGCCCTGAGTGGGGGAGGAACAATGAGCAGTTCTTC. This translates into CASSPEWGRNNEQFF.

This clone has more than one count but fewer than ten. The V call is TRBV7-6, the J call TRBJ1-2; 8 positions match TRBD1. The V gene's germline CDR1 is SGHVS and CDR2 FNYEAQ. The CDR3 covers 14 residues. V shed 5 bases, J shed 0 bases, and the junction held 2 bases outside the gene matches. The CDR3 DNA follows: TGTGCCAGCAGCCAGGGGGCAGCTAACTATGGCTACACCTTC. This sequence encodes CASSQGAANYGYTF.